These 5 T cell receptor beta chains came from one sample sequenced in a study of STAT5B mutations in CD4+ large granular lymphocyte leukemia. The method was immunoSEQ multiplex PCR; TCRdb's version includes in-frame clones alone and lacks a portion of them. The sample lists tens of thousands of clones, 70% to 90% seen once, with less than 1.5% in the top ten. What was sequenced was CD4+ T cells from blood buffy coats. The source is a human donor in good health.

The chain carries TRBV10-3 and TRBJ2-1; 7 nucleotides align to TRBD2. J lost 3 bases, V lost 10 bases, and 9 bases had no gene match. This CDR3 is built from 14 residues. CDR1 is ENHRY, CDR2 SYGVKD, per germline. The CDR3 spells CATLAGPNYNEQFF. The CDR3 DNA sequence: TGTGCCACCTTAGCGGGTCCTAACTACAATGAGCAGTTCTTC.

The rearrangement joins TRBV7-9 to TRBJ1-2; maybe TRBD1 (5 bases). The length of the CDR3 is 15 residues. V was trimmed by 2 bases and J by 3 bases, leaving 13 bases between them. The V gene's germline CDR1 is SEHNR and CDR2 FQNEAQ (reference sequence). The CDR3 region is CASSLFQGSDYGYTF. In nucleotides, the CDR3 is TGTGCCAGCAGCTTATTCCAGGGATCTGACTATGGCTACACCTTC.

This chain uses TRBV29-1 with TRBJ2-3; 9 bases line up with TRBD1. There are 13 residues in the CDR3. V lost 8 bases to trimming and J lost 3 bases; unmatched junction nucleotides: 6. The V gene's germline CDR1 is SQVTM and CDR2 ANQGSEA. This CDR3 reads CSHWDRATDTQYF. The CDR3 DNA reads TGCAGCCATTGGGACAGGGCGACAGATACGCAGTATTTT.

The chain recombines TRBV30 with TRBJ1-4; no firm D call. The germline V and J ends were trimmed by 5 bases and 5 bases, with 18 bases remaining between them. The CDR3 has 15 amino acids. Germline values: CDR1 GTSNPN, CDR2 SVGIG (reference sequence). CDR3 DNA: TGTGCCTGGTCCGGGGAGAGGACGGGAAATGAAAAACTGTTTTTT. Its protein is CAWSGERTGNEKLFF.

The rearrangement links TRBV11-2 to TRBJ2-1, with a possible D match to TRBD2 (7 bases). Per the germline V gene, CDR1 is SGHAT and CDR2 is FQNNGV. Trimming stripped 5 bases from V and 6 bases from J, with 14 bases between. The CDR3 is 14 amino acids. The CDR3 sequence is CASSAGEGFNEQFF. The CDR3 DNA sequence: TGTGCCAGCAGCGCAGGGGAGGGTTTCAATGAGCAGTTCTTC. Combining the CDR3 with reference TRBV11-2 and TRBJ2-1 gives the whole variable domain EAGVAQSPRYKIIEKRQSVAFWCNPISGHATLYWYQQILGQGPKLLIQFQNNGVVDDSQLPKDRFSAERLKGVDSTLKIQPAKLEDSAVYLCASSAGEGFNEQFFGPGTRLTVL.